These 25 T cell receptor beta chains originate from one sample sequenced in a study of T-cell memory formation after mild COVID-19. TCRdb processed the 5' RACE reads anew with MiXCR; each CDR3 protein has one entry. The sample lists 530,000 or so distinct CDR3 sequences; 15% to 20% were seen once. Sequenced sample: PBMCs or a T cell subset sorted from them (not recorded which). These receptors were taken from an adult woman who had mild COVID-19 (a few samples of this study predate the infection). Cell type and time point are not known.

The genes are TRBV18 and TRBJ2-7, with D perhaps matching TRBD1 (6 bases). CDR1 and CDR2 from the germline V gene are KGHSH and LQKENI. Trimming took off 6 bases at V and 2 bases at J, with 17 bases between the two ends. This CDR3 contains 15 residues. CDR3 DNA: TGTGCCAGCTCCATGCCGGGAAGGGGGACCTACGAGCAGTACTTC. This translates into CASSMPGRGTYEQYF. Variable domain in full (rest from reference TRBV18 and TRBJ2-7): NAGVMQNPRHLVRRRGQEARLRCSPMKGHSHVYWYRQLPEEGLKFMVYLQKENIIDESGMPKERFSAEFPKEGPSILRIQQVVRGDSAAYFCASSMPGRGTYEQYFGPGTRLTVT.

This clonotype appeared once. The rearrangement uses TRBV12-3 or TRBV12-4 and TRBJ1-2; maybe TRBD1 (6 bases). This CDR3 has 13 residues. Trimming cost V 6 bases and J 4 bases, with 12 bases left between them. The CDR3 region has the DNA TGTGCCAGCAGCCCGGACAGACGCTATGGCTACACCTTC. This codes for CASSPDRRYGYTF.

This clonotype was counted at least ten times. J is TRBJ2-1 and V is TRBV5-1; D may match TRBD1 or TRBD2 (6 bases each). The V end lost 1 base, the J end lost 2 bases, and 10 bases lay between the germline ends. The CDR3 runs 15 residues. CDR1 and CDR2 (germline): SGHRS, YFSETQ. The CDR3 nucleotides read TGCGCCAGCAGCTTGAAGGGGGAGGCCTACAATGAGCAGTTCTTC. Its protein is CASSLKGEAYNEQFF.

V and J are TRBV20-1 and TRBJ2-7; D might be TRBD1 (5 bases). CDR1 DFQATT and CDR2 SNEGSKA come from the germline V gene (reference sequence). Trimming cost V 1 base and J 2 bases, with 15 bases left between them. This CDR3 is built from 15 residues. CDR3 nucleotide sequence: TGCAGTGCTAGAGCACCTGGGCAGGGCCCCTACGAGCAGTACTTC. Translated: CSARAPGQGPYEQYF.

This clonotype was found a few times. At one end, the junction sequence differs from germline, possibly due to a read error. The chain links TRBV7-7 to TRBJ2-3; 9 positions agree with TRBD1. Germline V CDR1 and CDR2: SSHAT, FNYEAQ (reference sequence). CDR3 length equals 18 residues. In DNA form, the CDR3 reads TGTGCTAGCAGCCAGGGGACAGGGCCGCCGCCTAGCACAGATACGCAGTATTTT. This sequence encodes CASSQGTGPPPSTDTQYF. Looking up the rest from reference TRBV7-7 and TRBJ2-3 gives the full variable domain: GAGVSQSPRYKVTKRGQDVTLRCDPISSHATLYWYQQALGQGPEFLTYFNYEAQPDKSGLPSDRFSAERPEGSISTLTIQRTEQRDSAMYRCASSQGTGPPPSTDTQYFGPGTRLTVL.

This clonotype was found a few times. The rearrangement joins TRBV5-6 to TRBJ2-7, with D possibly called TRBD1 or TRBD2 (5 bases each). V lost 4 bases to trimming and J lost 0 bases, with 14 bases between them. CDR3 length equals 15 residues. From germline, CDR1 is SGHDT and CDR2 YYEEEE. CDR3 DNA: TGTGCCAGCAGCGTTGGGGGAAAGGCCTCCTACGAGCAGTACTTC. Its translation: CASSVGGKASYEQYF. Complete variable domain (other parts from reference TRBV5-6 and TRBJ2-7): DAGVTQSPTHLIKTRGQQVTLRCSPKSGHDTVSWYQQALGQGPQFIFQYYEEEERQRGNFPDRFSGHQFPNYSSELNVNALLLGDSALYLCASSVGGKASYEQYFGPGTRLTVT.

CDR3 amino acids: CACGRTTEAFF. CDR3 DNA sequence: TGTGCCTGCGGCAGAACCACTGAAGCTTTCTTT. J is TRBJ1-1 and V is TRBV7-3, with D uncertain. Looked up from germline, CDR1 is SGHTA and CDR2 is FQGTGA. The V end was cut by 11 bases, the J end by 4 bases, with 11 bases between. This CDR3 contains 11 residues.

This clonotype was seen only a few times. The genes are TRBV5-6 and TRBJ2-1; the match to TRBD2 covers 10 bases. From germline, CDR1 is SGHDT and CDR2 YYEEEE. V gave up 2 bases and J gave up 9 bases; unmatched junction bases: 14. CDR3 length: 17 residues. CDR3 protein: CASSLDLGAGGPGEQFF. The CDR3 DNA is TGTGCCAGCAGCTTAGATTTAGGAGCGGGAGGGCCGGGTGAGCAGTTCTTC.

Only a few counts were recorded for this clonotype. The CDR3: CASSAARQGRDQPQHF. The DNA for the CDR3 is TGTGCCAGCAGTGCAGCCCGACAGGGTAGGGATCAGCCCCAGCATTTT. The chain joins TRBV7-9 to TRBJ1-5; 7 nucleotides align to TRBD1. The CDR3 sequence is 16 residues long. J lost 5 bases, V lost 6 bases, and 13 bases had no gene match. Looked up from germline, CDR1 is SEHNR and CDR2 is FQNEAQ (reference sequence).

This clonotype was seen a few times. V usage is TRBV12-3 or TRBV12-4 and J usage is TRBJ2-3, with 11 bases that match TRBD2. The ends lost 5 bases at V and 0 bases at J; junction bases unmatched: 10. This CDR3 has 18 residues. The CDR3 spells CASSPRGSGRASTDTQYF. The DNA for the CDR3 is TGTGCCAGCAGTCCCCGGGGTAGCGGGAGGGCTAGCACAGATACGCAGTATTTT.

Only one count was recorded for this clonotype. V usage is TRBV30 and J usage is TRBJ1-2, with D possibly being TRBD1 (5 bases). Germline CDR1 is GTSNPN and CDR2 is SVGIG (reference sequence). CDR3 length equals 14 residues. Trimming shortened V by 2 bases and J by 8 bases, and 18 bases separated the two germline ends. The CDR3 reads CAWSMGAGWSGYTF. The CDR3 DNA sequence: TGTGCCTGGAGTATGGGAGCAGGGTGGAGCGGCTACACCTTC.

This clonotype was picked up many times. In nucleotides, the CDR3 is TGCAGTGCCGAACTAGCGGGGGGGCCTGGGGAGCTGTTTTTT. Translated, it gives CSAELAGGPGELFF. The chain is built from TRBV20-1 and TRBJ2-2; TRBD2 matches 13 bases. Germline CDR1 reads DFQATT; CDR2 reads SNEGSKA (reference sequence). After removal of 6 bases from V and 8 bases from J, the junction contained 6 bases not matched to a gene. The CDR3 covers 14 residues.

There are a few counts of this clonotype. The chain recombines TRBV9 with TRBJ2-1; 8 bases are shared with TRBD1. This CDR3 contains 16 residues. Germline V gene sequence: CDR1 SGDLS, CDR2 YYNGEE. With V trimmed by 0 bases and J by 4 bases, 6 bases remained unmatched. CDR3 loop: CASSVAPGQEYNEQFF. The CDR3 DNA follows: TGTGCCAGCAGCGTAGCTCCGGGACAGGAATACAATGAGCAGTTCTTC.

This clonotype has a handful of counts. The V call is TRBV4-1, the J call TRBJ2-2, with no clear D. Germline CDR1 is MGHRA and CDR2 is YSYEKL. This CDR3 has 15 residues. Trimming pared 5 bases from V and 1 base from J, leaving 11 bases between. The CDR3 sequence is CASSSRAENTGELFF. The CDR3 DNA follows: TGCGCCAGCAGCTCCCGGGCCGAGAACACCGGGGAGCTGTTTTTT.

The chain uses TRBV7-9 and TRBJ2-1; TRBD2 might be the D (6 bases). CDR1 and CDR2 (germline): SEHNR, FQNEAQ (reference sequence). This CDR3 is built from 16 residues. Trimming took off 3 bases at V and 4 bases at J, with 16 bases between the two ends. The CDR3 sequence is CASSFIGAGLYNEQFF. DNA for the CDR3: TGTGCCAGCAGCTTTATTGGCGCGGGACTTTACAATGAGCAGTTCTTC.

V and J are TRBV7-9 and TRBJ1-6; possibly TRBD1 for D (6 bases). V was pared by 8 bases and J by 7 bases, with 15 bases between. The germline gives CDR1 SEHNR, CDR2 FQNEAQ (reference sequence). The CDR3 is 14 amino acids. This CDR3 reads CASEWGGSNSPLHF. CDR3 bases: TGTGCCAGCGAGTGGGGGGGCAGCAATTCACCCCTCCACTTT.

The CDR3 DNA reads as TGCGCCAGCAGCTTGGGCCAGTCTCTCTCCTACGAGCAGTACTTC. Protein: CASSLGQSLSYEQYF. V gene TRBV5-1 combines with J gene TRBJ2-7; D ambiguous. The CDR3 extends over 15 amino acids. Germline V gene data show CDR1 as SGHRS and CDR2 as YFSETQ. The V end lost 0 bases, the J end lost 0 bases, and 10 bases lay between the germline ends.

This clonotype was counted only a few times. The genes are TRBV7-9 and TRBJ2-3; maybe TRBD2 (7 bases). CDR3 length: 16 amino acids. The germline gives CDR1 SEHNR, CDR2 FQNEAQ (reference sequence). Trimming left V 5 bases short and J 3 bases short, with 18 bases between. The CDR3 protein is CASSVGVAGATDTQYF. The CDR3 DNA is TGTGCCAGCAGCGTGGGCGTCGCGGGGGCTACAGATACGCAGTATTTT. The full variable domain, rest sourced from reference TRBV7-9 and TRBJ2-3, is DTGVSQNPRHKITKRGQNVTFRCDPISEHNRLYWYRQTLGQGPEFLTYFQNEAQLEKSRLLSDRFSAERPKGSFSTLEIQRTEQGDSAMYLCASSVGVAGATDTQYFGPGTRLTVL.

This clonotype was counted between two and nine times. A much larger clone differs from this one at a single base, so this may be a read error. The chain employs TRBV3-1 and TRBJ1-6; the D gene is possibly TRBD1 (6 bases). V was pared by 3 bases and J by 6 bases, with 6 bases between. There are 13 residues in the CDR3. The germline CDR1 and CDR2 sequences are LGHDT and YNNKEL (reference sequence). The CDR3 reads CASSQDSNSPLHF. In DNA, the CDR3 is TGTGCCAGCAGCCAGGACAGTAATTCACCCCTCCACTTT.

The sample holds many counts of this clonotype. The chain joins TRBV20-1 to TRBJ2-1, with unresolved D. The V end was cut by 5 bases, the J end by 1 base, with 9 bases between. The CDR3 is made up of 13 amino acids. In germline, CDR1 is DFQATT, CDR2 SNEGSKA (reference sequence). The CDR3 sequence: CSAYDRSYNEQFF. The DNA of the CDR3 is TGCAGTGCTTATGACCGGTCCTACAATGAGCAGTTCTTC.

This clonotype was detected a few times. The chain employs TRBV5-6 and TRBJ2-6; D perhaps matches TRBD2 (5 bases). The CDR3 extends over 16 amino acids. Germline CDR1 reads SGHDT; CDR2 reads YYEEEE. V was trimmed by 4 bases and J by 4 bases, leaving 15 bases between them. This CDR3 reads CASSLFAGSGANVLTF. CDR3 nucleotide sequence: TGTGCCAGCAGCCTCTTTGCGGGTTCCGGGGCCAACGTCCTGACTTTC.

This clonotype has just a few counts. The CDR3 coding sequence is TGTGCCAGCAGCTCTAGGGGGGGGCTAGACGAGCAGTACTTC. Its protein product is CASSSRGGLDEQYF. The rearrangement joins TRBV7-6 to TRBJ2-7, with D possibly being TRBD2 (7 bases). The length of the CDR3 is 14 residues. From germline, CDR1 is SGHVS and CDR2 FNYEAQ. The V gene lost 4 bases and the J gene lost 5 bases, with 15 bases spanning the gap.

Comment on this clonotype: Germline is not matched at one junction end, which may reflect a read error. This chain links TRBV12-3 or TRBV12-4 with TRBJ1-4, with 9 bases lining up with TRBD1. CDR3 length equals 15 residues. DNA for the CDR3: TGTGCCAGCAGTCTCCGGGACAGGGCTTATGAACAACTGTTTTTT. Encoded protein: CASSLRDRAYEQLFF.

The gene calls are TRBV20-1 and TRBJ1-1; D ambiguous. The CDR3 totals 14 residues. With 5 bases removed from V and 7 bases from J, the gap between germline ends came to 20 bases. Germline V gives CDR1 DFQATT, CDR2 SNEGSKA (reference sequence). CDR3 coding DNA: TGCAGTGCTCGTTACCAAGGTCCTCAAAATGAAGCTTTCTTT. This translates into CSARYQGPQNEAFF.

The J gene is TRBJ2-1, the V gene TRBV20-1, with D perhaps assigned TRBD1 or TRBD2 (6 bases each). CDR3 length: 17 amino acids. Germline V gene data show CDR1 as DFQATT and CDR2 as SNEGSKA (reference sequence). Trimming stripped 8 bases from V and 3 bases from J, with 26 bases between. Here the CDR3 DNA reads TGCAGTCTTAAGATTCGGGGGCGCGGGACCTACTACAATGAGCAGTTCTTC. Translating gives CSLKIRGRGTYYNEQFF.